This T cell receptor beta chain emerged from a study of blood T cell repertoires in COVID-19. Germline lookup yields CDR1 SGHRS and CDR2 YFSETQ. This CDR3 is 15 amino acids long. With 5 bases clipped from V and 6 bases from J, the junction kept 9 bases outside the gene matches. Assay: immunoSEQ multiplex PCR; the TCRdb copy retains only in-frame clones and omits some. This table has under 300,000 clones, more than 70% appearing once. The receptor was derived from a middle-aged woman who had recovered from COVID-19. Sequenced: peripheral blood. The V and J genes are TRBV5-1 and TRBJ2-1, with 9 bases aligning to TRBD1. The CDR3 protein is CASRVGGTGSNEQFF. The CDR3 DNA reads TGCGCCAGCAGGGTAGGAGGGACAGGGTCCAATGAGCAGTTCTTC.